Included here is one T cell receptor (beta chain) sequence, with context. Trimming took off 8 bases at V and 7 bases at J, with 23 bases between the two ends. This CDR3 has 16 residues. The germline V gene has CDR1 MDHEN and CDR2 SYDVKM. The data belong to a study of blood T cell repertoires in COVID-19. Only in-frame clones appear in the TCRdb table, and some are missing; sequencing was by immunoSEQ multiplex PCR. Of over 120,000 clones in the sample, 84% were seen once. The J gene is TRBJ2-2, the V gene TRBV28, with D possibly matching TRBD1 (6 bases). The material sequenced was peripheral blood. The receptor was derived from a man aged 55 to 70 with active or convalescent COVID-19. Here the CDR3 reads CASLTPGARIRGELFF. Here the CDR3 DNA reads TGTGCCAGCCTTACTCCAGGGGCTAGAATCCGCGGGGAGCTGTTTTTT.